The T cell receptor (beta chain) under discussion was sequenced for a study of T-cell reconstitution after alpha-beta-depleted transplantation in children. Broader study findings: Counts and diversity of T cells one year after transplant came mostly from newly produced T cells. At around two months after transplant, the alpha-beta T cells were reportedly derived from several hundred expanded clones that came from non-depleted graft cells.

A TCRbeta library incorporating unique molecular identifiers was prepared. A single record per CDR3 protein comes from TCRdb applying MiXCR to the PCR reads. The sample carries 150,000 to 250,000 distinct CDR3 sequences, roughly 6.5% recorded once. As regards this clonotype: Its specificity is not known.

Material: PBMCs, obtained before TCRalphabeta/CD19-depleted stem cell transplant. This clonotype was obtained from a girl under two years old with combined immunodeficiency, due to receive a stem cell transplant.

As DNA, the CDR3 is TGCGCCAGCAGTCAATCGATTGAGGAGTATAGCAATCAGCCCCAGCATTTT. It translates to CASSQSIEEYSNQPQHF. This chain joins TRBV23-1 and TRBJ1-5; D remains ambiguous. TRBV23-1 is reported as an ORF; its role is uncertain. The V end lost 0 bases, the J end lost 0 bases, and 12 bases lay between the germline ends. The length of the CDR3 is 17 residues.